This is a list of T cell receptor beta chains from one sample in a study of blood T cell repertoires in COVID-19. The assay was immunoSEQ multiplex PCR, and TCRdb's table has in-frame clones only and misses some. The table records about 230,000 clones, under 90% of them present only once. What was sequenced was peripheral blood. These receptors were obtained from a man in his forties or fifties with COVID-19, enrolled during active disease. CDR3s include the opening cysteine and the closing phenylalanine or tryptophan. A D gene is named only where the DNA matches it firmly. Clone size, where shown, is once, few, many, or a class for clones that have expanded.

j_call: TRBJ2-1
clone_size: .
d_call: .
v_call: TRBV11-2
cdr3_nt: TGTGCCAGCAGCTTATCTTCGAGATCCTACAATGAGCAGTTCTTC
cdr3_aa: CASSLSSRSYNEQFF

j_call: TRBJ2-2
clone_size: .
d_call: TRBD1
v_call: TRBV27
cdr3_nt: TGTGCCAGCAGTTCCGCACAGGGGCTTTTTACCGGGGAGCTGTTTTTT
cdr3_aa: CASSSAQGLFTGELFF

j_call: TRBJ1-6
clone_size: .
d_call: .
v_call: TRBV2
cdr3_nt: TGTGCCAGCCGACAGATAGATTCACCCCTCCACTTT
cdr3_aa: CASRQIDSPLHF

j_call: TRBJ2-1
clone_size: once
d_call: .
v_call: TRBV4-1
cdr3_nt: TGCGCCAGCAGCCAAAAGGGGACTCTAAATGAGCAGTTCTTC
cdr3_aa: CASSQKGTLNEQFF

j_call: TRBJ2-2
clone_size: .
d_call: .
v_call: TRBV7-6
cdr3_nt: TGTGCCAGCAGACTCGGGGGTAGCGCCTCGAACACCGGGGAGCTGTTTTTT
cdr3_aa: CASRLGGSASNTGELFF

j_call: TRBJ2-1
clone_size: .
d_call: TRBD1
v_call: TRBV9
cdr3_nt: TGTGCCAGCAGCGTAGAGGGGACAGGGATTTCCTACAATGAGCAGTTCTTC
cdr3_aa: CASSVEGTGISYNEQFF

j_call: TRBJ1-5
clone_size: once
d_call: .
v_call: TRBV23-1
cdr3_nt: TGCGCCAGCACTCGACTTCTGATCAATGCGTATAGCAATCAGCCCCAGCATTTT
cdr3_aa: CASTRLLINAYSNQPQHF

j_call: TRBJ2-6
clone_size: .
d_call: TRBD1
v_call: TRBV4-1
cdr3_nt: TGCGCCAGCAGCCACCGGGACAGGGTGCCGGTCCTGACTTTC
cdr3_aa: CASSHRDRVPVLTF

j_call: TRBJ1-5
clone_size: .
d_call: .
v_call: TRBV7-9
cdr3_nt: TGTGCCAGCAGCCTCGGACAGTCTCAGCCCCAGCATTTT
cdr3_aa: CASSLGQSQPQHF

j_call: TRBJ1-1
clone_size: .
d_call: TRBD1
v_call: TRBV6-2/TRBV6-3
cdr3_nt: TGTGCCAGCAGTGACAGGGTTTCGGGGCTTACTGAAGCTTTCTTT
cdr3_aa: CASSDRVSGLTEAFF

j_call: TRBJ1-6
clone_size: few
d_call: .
v_call: TRBV7-2
cdr3_nt: TGTGCCAGCAGCTGGGCTGGGGCCGACTATAATTCACCCCTCCACTTT
cdr3_aa: CASSWAGADYNSPLHF

j_call: TRBJ2-5
clone_size: .
d_call: TRBD1
v_call: TRBV5-6
cdr3_nt: TGTGCCAGCAGCACCGAATGGGACAGGGGGGAGACCCAGTACTTC
cdr3_aa: CASSTEWDRGETQYF

j_call: TRBJ2-2
clone_size: .
d_call: .
v_call: TRBV3-1/TRBV3-2
cdr3_nt: TGTGCCAGCAGCCCCTATAACGGCGGGGAGCTGTTTTTT
cdr3_aa: CASSPYNGGELFF

j_call: TRBJ2-5
clone_size: .
d_call: TRBD2
v_call: TRBV6-1
cdr3_nt: TGTGCCCGCAGTGACGGGGGGCGGGGGGCTGGGGAGACCCAGTACTTC
cdr3_aa: CARSDGGRGAGETQYF

j_call: TRBJ2-1
clone_size: .
d_call: TRBD2
v_call: TRBV6-5
cdr3_nt: TGTGCCAGCGGGACTAGCCGCAATGAGCAGTTCTTC
cdr3_aa: CASGTSRNEQFF

j_call: TRBJ1-1
clone_size: .
d_call: .
v_call: TRBV9
cdr3_nt: TGTGCCAGCAGCCCCGAGGTACATTTGGGCACTGAAGCTTTCTTT
cdr3_aa: CASSPEVHLGTEAFF

j_call: TRBJ2-3
clone_size: few
d_call: TRBD2
v_call: TRBV6-5
cdr3_nt: TGTGCCAGCAGTTACTCCCAGACTAGCGTGACAGATACGCAGTATTTT
cdr3_aa: CASSYSQTSVTDTQYF

j_call: TRBJ2-7
clone_size: .
d_call: TRBD2
v_call: TRBV2
cdr3_nt: TGTGCCAGCAGTGAGACTAGCGTCACCTACGAGCAGTACTTC
cdr3_aa: CASSETSVTYEQYF

j_call: TRBJ2-7
clone_size: .
d_call: TRBD1
v_call: TRBV5-1
cdr3_nt: TGCGCCAGCAGCTTGGACGACAGGGGGTTGAACGAGCAGTACTTC
cdr3_aa: CASSLDDRGLNEQYF

j_call: TRBJ2-3
clone_size: .
d_call: .
v_call: TRBV2
cdr3_nt: TGTGCCAGCGGAGTAGGGACTTACACAGATACGCAGTATTTT
cdr3_aa: CASGVGTYTDTQYF

j_call: TRBJ2-7
clone_size: .
d_call: .
v_call: TRBV7-9
cdr3_nt: TGTGCCAGCAGCTTAGGGACATTCTCCGAGCAGTACTTC
cdr3_aa: CASSLGTFSEQYF

j_call: TRBJ1-2
clone_size: .
d_call: .
v_call: TRBV20-1
cdr3_nt: TGCAGTGCTATTGACGAGGTGGTCCATGGCTACACCTTC
cdr3_aa: CSAIDEVVHGYTF

j_call: TRBJ2-2
clone_size: .
d_call: TRBD2
v_call: TRBV6-5
cdr3_nt: TGTGCCAGCATCGCGGGAGATGGCACCGGGGAGCTGTTTTTT
cdr3_aa: CASIAGDGTGELFF

j_call: TRBJ1-4
clone_size: .
d_call: TRBD1
v_call: TRBV18
cdr3_nt: TGTGCCAGCTCACGACAGGGCACTAATGAAAAACTGTTTTTT
cdr3_aa: CASSRQGTNEKLFF